A selection of T cell receptor beta chains follows, all from one sample in a study of CD8 T cells in ankylosing spondylitis. In TCRdb, the 5' RACE reads were re-called with MiXCR into one record per CDR3 protein. Here the sample spans roughly 100,000 distinct CDR3 sequences, roughly 8.7% being singletons. The sample was blood, either unsorted or a sorted T cell fraction (not recorded which). Receptors originate from a male donor with ankylosing spondylitis or in good health (not recorded which). The CDR3 runs from the conserved cysteine through the conserved F or W. D genes are given only for firm matches. Not every row has a clone size; where given, it reads once, few, many or a size class.

CDR3nt,CDR3aa,abundance,d_gene,v_gene,j_gene
TGTGCCAGCAGCTCTGGACGGTTAGCCAAAAACATTCAGTACTTC,CASSSGRLAKNIQYF,NA,NA,TRBV7-6,TRBJ2-4
TGTGCTAGTCTTCAATCCCTACCGGGACAGTTCAATCAGCCCCAGCATTTT,CASLQSLPGQFNQPQHF,many,TRBD1,TRBV12-5,TRBJ1-5
TGTGCCAGCAGCTCCCTCTTGGACAGGGGGCCTGGAAACACCATATATTTT,CASSSLLDRGPGNTIYF,many,TRBD1,TRBV7-2,TRBJ1-3
TGCGCCAGCAGTGATCGTCCTGCTCCCCACCCTGCGACCCAGTACTTC,CASSDRPAPHPATQYF,many,NA,TRBV10-2,TRBJ2-5
TGTGCCAGCAGTCTGGGGGTGGGGCGGAACAATGAGCAGTTCTTC,CASSLGVGRNNEQFF,many,NA,TRBV9,TRBJ2-1
TGTGCCAGCAGTTACTCGGGGGGACTCCAGTTCTTC,CASSYSGGLQFF,many,NA,TRBV6-5,TRBJ2-1
TGTGCCAGCAGCAGACTAGCGGGGAGCTCCTACGAGCAGTACTTC,CASSRLAGSSYEQYF,many,TRBD2,TRBV6-2/TRBV6-3,TRBJ2-7
TGTGCCAGCAGGATAGACGGACGGAACTATGGCTACACCTTC,CASRIDGRNYGYTF,many,NA,TRBV6-1,TRBJ1-2
TGTGCCAGCAGCGGGACGGCAAGCTCTGGAAACACCATATATTTT,CASSGTASSGNTIYF,many,NA,TRBV2,TRBJ1-3
TGCAGCGTCATCCGACCGAAACTCTCGGGCGAGCAGTACTTC,CSVIRPKLSGEQYF,many,NA,TRBV29-1,TRBJ2-7
TGTGCCAGCAGTTATTTGTTGGCTAGCGGGAGCTACAATGAGCAGTTCTTC,CASSYLLASGSYNEQFF,many,TRBD2,TRBV6-5,TRBJ2-1
TGTGCCAGCAGCCACGGGGCGGAGGACTGGAAGCAGTACTTC,CASSHGAEDWKQYF,many,NA,TRBV4-2,TRBJ2-7
TGTGCCAGCAGCCCAAAGGACAGTTACTTGAGGGCCAACGTCCTGACTTTC,CASSPKDSYLRANVLTF,many,NA,TRBV7-9,TRBJ2-6
TGTGCCAGCAGCTTGGACATACCCTACGAGCAGTACTTC,CASSLDIPYEQYF,many,NA,TRBV5-6,TRBJ2-7
TGCGCCAGCAGCCAAGGGAACAGGGCACGACATGAGCAGTTCTTC,CASSQGNRARHEQFF,many,NA,TRBV4-3,TRBJ2-1
TGCGCCAGCAGCCGAGGGGGGGCGCGGACAGATACGCAGTATTTT,CASSRGGARTDTQYF,many,NA,TRBV5-1,TRBJ2-3
TGCAGTGCTAGTGTGGGAAGAATGCCCGACACCATATATTTT,CSASVGRMPDTIYF,many,NA,TRBV20-1,TRBJ1-3
TGTGCCAGCAGCGAATCAAGTTTCACAGATACGCAGTATTTT,CASSESSFTDTQYF,NA,NA,TRBV9,TRBJ2-3
TGTGCCTGCGAAGGTTTCAATGAGCAGTTCTTC,CACEGFNEQFF,NA,NA,TRBV30,TRBJ2-1
TGTGCCAGCAGCCAAGATACAGGACAGGGGGATGAGCAGTTCTTC,CASSQDTGQGDEQFF,many,TRBD1,TRBV4-2,TRBJ2-1
TGTGCCATCAGTGTAGAGGGGGCGGTCAACGAGCAGTACTTC,CAISVEGAVNEQYF,NA,TRBD1,TRBV10-3,TRBJ2-7
TGCGCCAGCAGCTTGGGCGGGAGTTCAGATACGCAGTATTTT,CASSLGGSSDTQYF,many,TRBD2,TRBV5-1,TRBJ2-3